This T cell receptor beta chain originates from a study of blood T cell repertoires in COVID-19 (dated by TCRdb to 2019 to 2021). Describing the broader study: Samples from collaborators originated in the United States, Italy and Spain and spanned both the acute and convalescent phases of COVID-19. The prospective study material was composed of cDNA or gDNA derived from T cells, B-cell-depleted T cells, or PBMCs. The repertoires were released in a freely available public database intended as a resource for research on the immune response to SARS-CoV-2. A de-identified subject ID, COVID-19 status, age in years and sex were almost always included in the sample metadata. The dataset comprised deeply sampled blood TCRbeta repertoires from subjects exposed to, actively infected with, or recovered from COVID-19. The samples were drawn from two sources: the first 160 participants of the ongoing ImmuneRACE study, and 1,200 or so subjects contributed by 6 global collaborators. Where available, HLA class I and class II types were obtained from metadata supplied by the sample provider rather than from assay-based typing.

What the work shows at the level of the full study, not this receptor alone: Clinical and demographic metadata were provided uncurated, with the amount varying by source and participant.

In its sample, this clone was seen once. Which antigen it targets is not known. No per-base quality is available; no much larger clone lies one base away. The immunoSEQ Assay, a bias-controlled multiplex PCR, was used to amplify TCRbeta CDR3 regions from genomic DNA. As for the original processing: The number of nucleated cells in each sample was estimated from the amplification of reference gene primers within the assay. Sequence reads were collapsed and filtered to measure the absolute abundance of every unique TCRbeta CDR3 rearrangement. Productive Simpson clonality was computed per sample as the square root of Simpson's diversity index over productive rearrangements. TCRdb stores this immuneACCESS table with in-frame sequences only. Part of the clones is absent; in the studies checked, under half of the shortfall reflects unresolved V genes, and no reason is known for the rest. That table furnishes V, J and clone size, whereas the DNA furnished D and trimming. This sample gives fewer than 300,000 clones in total; about four fifths of them show up just once. The ten largest clonotypes hold 5% of the sample.

In the prospective study, participants were roughly 18 to 100 years old, resided in about two dozen geographic areas of the United States, and were enrolled through a virtual design. To assign participants to cohorts, the prospective study relied on clinical history that participants themselves reported in a screening survey and a study questionnaire. Exposed participants were defined as having been in contact with someone with a PCR-confirmed or clinician-diagnosed COVID-19 case within 2 weeks of study entry. In the prospective study, whole blood, serum and a nasopharyngeal or oropharyngeal swab were collected from each participant by mobile phlebotomists. Prospective study participants could optionally give additional blood draws and questionnaires over a roughly two-month period. Before DNA extraction, blood samples from the prospective study were shipped at room temperature or frozen. This sequence originates from a man aged 40-50 years who had been exposed to COVID-19. The sequencing sample was made of PBMCs or T cells enriched from blood (not recorded which).

The CDR3 here reads CASSSSGTGPYGYTF. The DNA is as follows: TGTGCCAGCAGTTCCTCCGGGACAGGACCCTATGGCTACACCTTC. This receptor chain uses TRBV27 and TRBJ1-2; 8 nucleotides in the junction match TRBD1. Spanning cysteine to phenylalanine, the CDR3 consists of 15 amino acids. The only DNA kept is the CDR3, 45 bases in frame from the first base. Trimmed from V: 4 bases; trimmed from J: 4 bases; junction bases lacking a gene match: 8. According to the germline V gene (reference sequence), CDR1 reads MNHEY and CDR2 reads SMNVEV.